The 18 T cell receptor beta chains presented below share a single source sample, sequenced in a study of blood T cell repertoires in COVID-19. Generated by immunoSEQ multiplex PCR, the TCRdb table keeps only in-frame clones and is missing some. The sample holds roughly 380,000 clones, 70% to 90% seen once. The source material was peripheral blood. Every receptor here comes from a woman in her 40s with COVID-19, enrolled during active disease.

The chain couples TRBV6-6 to TRBJ2-5; D possibly corresponds to TRBD2 (7 bases). V gave up 0 bases and J gave up 5 bases, with 13 bases separating them. The CDR3 is made up of 15 amino acids. CDR1 MNHNY and CDR2 SVGAGI come from the germline V gene (reference sequence). CDR3 nucleotides: TGTGCCAGCAGTTACTCACGGGGGGCCTGGGAGACCCAGTACTTC. As protein: CASSYSRGAWETQYF.

The chain employs TRBV3-1 (or the pseudogene TRBV3-2) and TRBJ2-5; D ambiguous. CDR3 size: 14 residues. Per germline, CDR1 LGHDT and CDR2 YNNKEL (reference sequence). V was trimmed by 1 base and J by 1 base, leaving 7 bases between them. CDR3 bases: TGTGCCAGCAGCCAAGGGCCAGTCCAAGAGACCCAGTACTTC. Its protein is CASSQGPVQETQYF.

This chain connects TRBV19 to TRBJ1-2; a weak D match, TRBD1 (5 bases). Trimming took 7 bases from V and 7 from J, leaving 31 bases between them. This CDR3 has 18 residues. In germline, CDR1 is LNHDA, CDR2 SQIVND (reference sequence). The CDR3 loop is CASTDSVTRGLRGAGYTF. DNA of the CDR3: TGTGCCAGTACGGATTCGGTAACGAGGGGACTTCGGGGAGCTGGCTACACCTTC. Together with reference TRBV19 and TRBJ1-2, the CDR3 gives the full variable domain: DGGITQSPKYLFRKEGQNVTLSCEQNLNHDAMYWYRQDPGQGLRLIYYSQIVNDFQKGDIAEGYSVSREKKESFPLTVTSAQKNPTAFYLCASTDSVTRGLRGAGYTFGSGTRLTVV.

The chain uses TRBV6-2 or TRBV6-3 and TRBJ2-1, with 8 bases identical to TRBD2. The V segment lost 3 bases and the J segment 9 bases; nucleotides outside the gene matches: 13. The germline CDR1 and CDR2 sequences are MNHEY and SVGEGT. The length of the CDR3 is 16 residues. The CDR3 sequence is CASSYGWGLGASEQFF. The DNA of the CDR3 is TGTGCCAGCAGTTATGGTTGGGGACTAGGGGCTAGTGAGCAGTTCTTC.

This chain joins TRBV28 and TRBJ2-7, with 8 nucleotides matching TRBD2. The J segment lost 1 base and the V segment lost 5 bases, leaving 7 bases of the junction unmatched. Germline V CDR1 and CDR2: MDHEN, SYDVKM. This CDR3 is built from 15 residues. The CDR3 here is CASSGRGGRSYEQYF. CDR3 DNA: TGTGCCAGCAGTGGCCGCGGGGGGCGTTCCTACGAGCAGTACTTC.

V is TRBV27 and J is TRBJ2-7; a weak D match, TRBD2 (5 bases). V lost 5 bases, J lost 6 bases, and 20 bases lay in between. The CDR3 runs to 15 residues. Looked up from germline, CDR1 is MNHEY and CDR2 is SMNVEV (reference sequence). The CDR3 bases are TGTGCCAGCAGTCCTGGACCGGGAAGTGGTGGCGAGCAGTACTTC. Its translation is CASSPGPGSGGEQYF.

This chain connects TRBV5-1 to TRBJ2-2; possibly TRBD2 for D (6 bases). The germline V and J ends were trimmed by 1 base and 1 base, with 11 bases remaining between them. The CDR3 sequence is 16 residues long. Germline V gives CDR1 SGHRS, CDR2 YFSETQ. The CDR3 DNA reads TGCGCCAGCAGCTTGTTACCAGCGGGGAACACCGGGGAGCTGTTTTTT. This translates into CASSLLPAGNTGELFF.

This clone was counted a single time. The chain is built from TRBV7-2 and TRBJ2-1, with TRBD1 as a possible D gene (5 bases). V was clipped by 2 bases and J by 5 bases, with 16 bases between them. The CDR3 extends over 16 amino acids. Germline CDR1 is SGHTA and CDR2 is FQGNSA. CDR3: CASSLIPDRTNNEQFF. CDR3 bases: TGTGCCAGCAGCTTAATCCCGGACCGGACAAACAATGAGCAGTTCTTC.

The chain is built from TRBV19 and TRBJ1-6; tentatively, D is TRBD1 (6 bases). Germline-derived CDR1 and CDR2 are LNHDA and SQIVND (reference sequence). The V and J ends lost 7 bases and 5 bases respectively, with 18 bases between them. The CDR3 is 16 residues long. CDR3 region: CASNIRRGLDNSPLHF. CDR3 nucleotides: TGTGCCAGTAACATCCGGCGGGGGCTCGATAATTCACCCCTCCACTTT.

This clone was observed once. The gene calls are TRBV27 and TRBJ1-2; D perhaps matches TRBD1 (6 bases). Deletions cut 2 bases from V and 5 bases from J, with 12 bases between. The CDR3 runs to 14 residues. The germline gives CDR1 MNHEY, CDR2 SMNVEV (reference sequence). The CDR3 coding sequence is TGTGCCAGCAGTTTACTCCGGGACACTTATGGCTACACCTTC. Its translation: CASSLLRDTYGYTF.

This rearrangement joins TRBV5-1 to TRBJ2-7; 10 bases line up with TRBD1. This CDR3 has 16 residues. Germline V gene lookup returns CDR1 SGHRS and CDR2 YFSETQ. V shed 2 bases, J shed 2 bases, and the junction held 7 bases outside the gene matches. The CDR3 sequence is CASSFGRQGATYEQYF. For the CDR3, the DNA is TGCGCCAGCAGCTTTGGCAGACAGGGGGCCACCTACGAGCAGTACTTC.

The J gene is TRBJ1-2, the V gene TRBV11-1, with a possible D match to TRBD1 (6 bases). The CDR3 totals 12 residues. Germline CDR1 is SGHAT and CDR2 is FQDESV (reference sequence). Trimming stripped 5 bases from V and 7 bases from J, with 11 bases between. Here the CDR3 reads CASSTGGSGYTF. CDR3 bases: TGTGCCAGCAGCACGGGGGGCAGTGGCTACACCTTC. The full variable domain, rest sourced from reference TRBV11-1 and TRBJ1-2, is EAEVAQSPRYKITEKSQAVAFWCDPISGHATLYWYRQILGQGPELLVQFQDESVVDDSQLPKDRFSAERLKGVDSTLKIQPAELGDSAMYLCASSTGGSGYTFGSGTRLTVV.

This clone was picked up a small number of times. The CDR3 region is CASRPSLGRGLSEQYF. The CDR3 DNA sequence: TGTGCCAGCCGCCCGAGCCTTGGCAGGGGGCTTAGCGAGCAGTACTTC. The chain has TRBV28 and TRBJ2-7, with 8 bases matching TRBD1. This CDR3 is 16 amino acids long. The germline V gene encodes CDR1 MDHEN and CDR2 SYDVKM. The ends lost 8 bases at V and 6 bases at J; junction bases unmatched: 18. Looking up the rest from reference TRBV28 and TRBJ2-7 gives the full variable domain: DVKVTQSSRYLVKRTGEKVFLECVQDMDHENMFWYRQDPGLGLRLIYFSYDVKMKEKGDIPEGYSVSREKKERFSLILESASTNQTSMYLCASRPSLGRGLSEQYFGPGTRLTVT.

V and J are TRBV28 and TRBJ1-6; weak D call: TRBD1 (6 bases). V gave up 6 bases and J gave up 10 bases, with 16 bases separating them. This CDR3 comprises 14 residues. CDR1 and CDR2 from the germline V gene are MDHEN and SYDVKM. The CDR3 DNA reads TGTGCCAGCAGACTACAGGGATGGCACTCACCCCTCCACTTT. The encoded protein is CASRLQGWHSPLHF.

This chain links TRBV12-5 with TRBJ2-3; D ambiguous. This CDR3 has 12 amino acids. Germline V lookup: CDR1 LGHNT, CDR2 FRNRAP. The V end lost 6 bases, the J end lost 10 bases, and 14 bases lay between the germline ends. CDR3 in DNA: TGTGCTAGTGGCCCCCCCCATCCCCCGCAGTATTTT. Encoded protein: CASGPPHPPQYF.

The chain joins TRBV15 to TRBJ1-2; TRBD1 is a possible D gene (5 bases). V lost 3 bases, J lost 4 bases, and 9 bases lay in between. This CDR3 region has 13 residues. Germline V lookup: CDR1 LNHNV, CDR2 YYDKDF (reference sequence). For the CDR3, the DNA is TGTGCCACCAGCAGCAGGGCGCGCTATGGCTACACCTTC. Protein: CATSSRARYGYTF.

The chain links TRBV28 to TRBJ1-5, with TRBD1 identical over 10 bases. Per the germline V gene, CDR1 is MDHEN and CDR2 is SYDVKM. V shed 5 bases and J 0 bases; nucleotides not matched to a gene: 10. The CDR3 sequence is 18 residues long. In DNA form, the CDR3 reads TGTGCCAGCAGTCCGGGACAGGGGTGGGTTTATAGCAATCAGCCCCAGCATTTT. Residues: CASSPGQGWVYSNQPQHF.

The gene calls are TRBV11-2 and TRBJ1-6; the D is unclear. V lost 7 bases, J lost 4 bases, and 11 bases lay in between. This CDR3 has 14 amino acids. Germline values: CDR1 SGHAT, CDR2 FQNNGV. The CDR3 protein is CASTLSSYNSPLHF. In DNA, the CDR3 is TGTGCCAGCACCCTCTCGAGTTATAATTCACCCCTCCACTTT.